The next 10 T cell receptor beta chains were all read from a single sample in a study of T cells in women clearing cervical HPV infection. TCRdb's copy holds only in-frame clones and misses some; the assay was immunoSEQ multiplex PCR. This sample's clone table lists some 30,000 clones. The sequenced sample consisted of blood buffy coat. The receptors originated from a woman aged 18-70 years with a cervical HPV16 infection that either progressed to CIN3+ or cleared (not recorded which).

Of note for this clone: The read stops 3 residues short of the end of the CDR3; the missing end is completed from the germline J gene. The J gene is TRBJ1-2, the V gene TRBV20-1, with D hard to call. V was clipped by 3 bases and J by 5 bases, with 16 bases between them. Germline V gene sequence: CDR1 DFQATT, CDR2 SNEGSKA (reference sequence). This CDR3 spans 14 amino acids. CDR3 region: CSARGGGSRYGYTF. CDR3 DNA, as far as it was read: TGCAGTGCTAGGGGTGGCGGGTCCAGGTATGGC.

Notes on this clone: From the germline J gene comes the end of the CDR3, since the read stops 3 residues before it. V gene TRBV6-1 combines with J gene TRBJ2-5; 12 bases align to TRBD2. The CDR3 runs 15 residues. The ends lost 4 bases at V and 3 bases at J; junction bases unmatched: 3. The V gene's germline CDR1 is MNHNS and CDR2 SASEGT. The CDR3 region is CASSVRLAGEETQYF. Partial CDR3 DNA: TGTGCCAGCAGTGTTAGACTAGCGGGGGAAGAGACC.

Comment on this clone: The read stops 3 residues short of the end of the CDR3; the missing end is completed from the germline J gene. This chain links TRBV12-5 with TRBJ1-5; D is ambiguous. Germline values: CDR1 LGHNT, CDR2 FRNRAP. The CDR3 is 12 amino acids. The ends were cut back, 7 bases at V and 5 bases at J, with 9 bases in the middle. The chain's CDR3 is CASALRDQPQHF. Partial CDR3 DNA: TGTGCTAGTGCCCTAAGGGATCAGCCC.

The CDR3 region is CASSIPGQGGNEQFF. The DNA read from the CDR3 is TGTGCCAGTAGTATACCGGGACAGGGTGGAAATGAG. This chain joins TRBV19 and TRBJ2-1; TRBD1 matches at 9 bases. The CDR3 end lies 3 residues beyond the end of the read and is filled in from the germline J gene. This CDR3 contains 15 residues. V shed 2 bases, J shed 7 bases, and the junction held 6 bases outside the gene matches. CDR1 and CDR2 from the germline V gene are LNHDA and SQIVND (reference sequence).

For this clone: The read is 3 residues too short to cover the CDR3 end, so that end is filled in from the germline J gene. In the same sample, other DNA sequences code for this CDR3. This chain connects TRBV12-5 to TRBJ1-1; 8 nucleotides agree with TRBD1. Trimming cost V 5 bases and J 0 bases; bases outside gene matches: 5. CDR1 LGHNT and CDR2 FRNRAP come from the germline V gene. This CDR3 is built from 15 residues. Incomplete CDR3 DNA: TGTGCTAGTGGTCCGCCCAGGGGGCTGAACACTGAA. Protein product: CASGPPRGLNTE. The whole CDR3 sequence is CASGPPRGLNTEAFF.

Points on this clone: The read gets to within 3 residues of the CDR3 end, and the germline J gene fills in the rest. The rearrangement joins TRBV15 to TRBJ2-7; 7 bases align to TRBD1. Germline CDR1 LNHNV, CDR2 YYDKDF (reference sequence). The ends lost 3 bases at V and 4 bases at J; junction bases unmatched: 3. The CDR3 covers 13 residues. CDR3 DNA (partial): TGTGCCACCAGCAGTACAGGGGCGTACGAG. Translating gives CATSSTGAYE. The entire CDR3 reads CATSSTGAYEQYF.

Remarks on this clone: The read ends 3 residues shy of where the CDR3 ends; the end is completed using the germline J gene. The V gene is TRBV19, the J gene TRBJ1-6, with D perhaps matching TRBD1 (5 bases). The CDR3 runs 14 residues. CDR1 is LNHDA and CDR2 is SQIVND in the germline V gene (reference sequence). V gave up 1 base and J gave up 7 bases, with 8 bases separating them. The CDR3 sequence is CASSIGQGNSPLHF. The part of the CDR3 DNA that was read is TGTGCCAGTAGTATAGGGCAGGGCAATTCACCC.

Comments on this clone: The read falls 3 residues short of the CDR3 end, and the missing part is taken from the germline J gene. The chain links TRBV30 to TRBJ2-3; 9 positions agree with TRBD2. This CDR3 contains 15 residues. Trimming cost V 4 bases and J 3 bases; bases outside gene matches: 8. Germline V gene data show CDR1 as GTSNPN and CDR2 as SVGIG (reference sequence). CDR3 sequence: CAWTMAGGPTDTQYF. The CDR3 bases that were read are TGTGCCTGGACGATGGCGGGAGGGCCAACAGATACG.

Partial CDR3 DNA: TGTGCCAGTACTAGGATCTCGGGGAGCAATCAGCCG. Amino acid sequence: CASTRISGSNQP. The entire CDR3 is CASTRISGSNQPQYF. The chain combines TRBV19 with TRBJ2-3, with D perhaps matching TRBD2 (5 bases). The read ends 3 residues before the CDR3 terminus; that terminus is restored from the germline J gene. The germline gives CDR1 LNHDA, CDR2 SQIVND (reference sequence). The CDR3 runs 15 residues.

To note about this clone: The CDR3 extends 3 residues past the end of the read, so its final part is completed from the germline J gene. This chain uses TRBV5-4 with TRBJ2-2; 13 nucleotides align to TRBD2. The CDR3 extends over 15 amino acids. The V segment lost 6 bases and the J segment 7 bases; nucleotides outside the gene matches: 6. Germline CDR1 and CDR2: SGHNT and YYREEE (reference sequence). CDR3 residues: CASTTSGGAGGELFF. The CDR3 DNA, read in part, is TGTGCCAGCACCACTAGCGGGGGGGCAGGCGGGGAG.